A single T cell receptor beta chain is shown here with its context. Antigen specificity is unknown. Single viable CD3+CD4+CD8-CD45RO+ cells were sorted as the memory CD4+ T cells. Serum IgG to CMV pp150, pp28, p38 and p52 defined serostatus. The sample is drawn from a study of memory CD4+ T cells and cytomegalovirus serostatus. The repertoire was sequenced with immunoSEQ multiplex PCR; TCRdb's copy has only in-frame clones and lacks some. The sample holds 40,000 to 45,000 clones, approximately 82% seen once. General study findings and limits: Repertoires predicted CMV serostatus with median bootstrapped AUC of about 0.96.

The material sequenced was memory CD4+ T cells from blood. The sequence came from an adult in good health and CMV-seronegative.

CDR3 in DNA: TGTGCCAGCAATAGCAATCAGCCCCAGCATTTT. It specifies CASNSNQPQHF. The V gene is TRBV6-1, the J gene TRBJ1-5; no clear D. Germline CDR1 is MNHNS and CDR2 is SASEGT. This CDR3 region has 11 residues. The ends were cut back, 7 bases at V and 0 bases at J, with 1 base in the middle.